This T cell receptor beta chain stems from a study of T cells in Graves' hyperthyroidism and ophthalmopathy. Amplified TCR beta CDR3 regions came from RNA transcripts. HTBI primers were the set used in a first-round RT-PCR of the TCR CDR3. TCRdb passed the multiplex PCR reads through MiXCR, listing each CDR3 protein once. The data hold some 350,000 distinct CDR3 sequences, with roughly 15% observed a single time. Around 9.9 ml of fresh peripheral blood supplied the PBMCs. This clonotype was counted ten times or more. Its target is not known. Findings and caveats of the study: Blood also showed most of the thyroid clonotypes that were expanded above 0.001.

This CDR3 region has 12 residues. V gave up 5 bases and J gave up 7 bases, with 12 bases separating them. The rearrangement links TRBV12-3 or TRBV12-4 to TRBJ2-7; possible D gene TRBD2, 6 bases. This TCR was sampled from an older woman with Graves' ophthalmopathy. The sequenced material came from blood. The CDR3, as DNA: TGTGCCAGCAGTCCCACCGCGGGGGAGCAGTACTTC. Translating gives CASSPTAGEQYF.